These 4 T cell receptor beta chains share one sample of origin, sequenced in a study of shared clonotypes between healthy human individuals. The table came from immunoSEQ multiplex PCR; TCRdb's copy has only in-frame clones and leaves some out. The sample carries fewer than 600,000 clones, around 77% recorded once. The source material was PBMCs. These receptors all come from a middle-aged woman in good health. Some clones in this sample may be carry-over from other donors' samples.

This clone was counted a few times. This rearrangement joins TRBV28 to TRBJ1-5, with D perhaps TRBD1 (6 bases). V shed 7 bases and J shed 4 bases, with 14 bases lying between them. Germline values: CDR1 MDHEN, CDR2 SYDVKM. The CDR3 totals 14 residues. The CDR3 DNA reads TGTGCCAGCATGTTGGGGGCGGGGAATCAGCCCCAGCATTTT. Translated, it gives CASMLGAGNQPQHF.

J is TRBJ2-5 and V is TRBV19; 10 nucleotides align to TRBD2. The DNA matches TRBJ2-7 better at its end, which makes the J call doubtful. Germline values: CDR1 LNHDA, CDR2 SQIVND (reference sequence). The CDR3 runs 15 residues. The CDR3 spells CASSSSSGSSYEQYF. DNA of the CDR3: TGTGCCAGTAGTTCCTCTAGCGGGAGCTCCTACGAGCAGTACTTC.

This clone appeared a few times. The rearrangement links TRBV18 to TRBJ1-2; D remains unclear. The CDR3 sequence is 15 residues long. The ends were cut back, 3 bases at V and 7 bases at J, with 18 bases in the middle. Per the germline V gene, CDR1 is KGHSH and CDR2 is LQKENI. Written as DNA, the CDR3 is TGTGCCAGCTCACCCCTACGGGAGGGATCGGCTGGCTACACCTTC. It is translated as CASSPLREGSAGYTF.

V and J are TRBV5-4 and TRBJ2-7; unclear D gene. The CDR3 runs 13 residues. V shed 4 bases and J shed 7 bases, with 15 bases lying between them. Germline values: CDR1 SGHNT, CDR2 YYREEE (reference sequence). The CDR3 sequence is CASSPSLVGEQYF. CDR3 in DNA: TGTGCCAGCAGCCCCTCCTTAGTTGGAGAGCAGTACTTC.